This entry concerns a single TCR beta chain. V lost 0 bases, J lost 4 bases, and 13 bases stayed unmatched. CDR3 length equals 18 residues. Germline V lookup: CDR1 SGHDN, CDR2 FVKESK. Selection for sequencing was limited to patients who had shown CD8+CD57+ cell expansion by flow cytometry. These data originate in a study of CD8+CD57+ T cells in acquired aplastic anemia. Genomic DNA provided the template from which TCR beta VDJ and CDR3 profiles were obtained. TCRdb reanalysed the reads using MiXCR and keeps one entry per CDR3 protein. The repertoire holds 80,000 or so distinct CDR3 sequences, with approximately 70% as singletons.

The sequence was collected from a human donor with aplastic anemia. Material: sorted CD4+, CD8+, or CD8+CD57+ T cells (not recorded which) from PBMCs. The chain carries TRBV14 and TRBJ1-2; TRBD1 matches at 8 bases. The DNA for the CDR3 is TGTGCCAGCAGCCAAGAGGATTATACGGAGGGGACAGGCTATGGCTACACCTTC. This encodes CASSQEDYTEGTGYGYTF.